The T cell receptor beta chain described here comes from a study of a mutant IDH1 vaccine in newly diagnosed glioma. Across the study: Visit V12 was scheduled at week 35 and visit V13 at week 47.

V dropped 7 bases and J dropped 1 base, with 17 bases sitting between them. This CDR3 has 15 amino acids. The germline gives CDR1 MNHNY, CDR2 SVGAGI (reference sequence). Assay used: immunoSEQ multiplex PCR; TCRdb lists only in-frame clones, some missing. The data hold about 56,000 clones, with about 71% observed a single time. This clone showed up just once. Its target is unknown. Time point in this sample: week 47, end of study. One vaccine dose held 300 ug of mutant IDH1 20-mer peptide and came with topical imiquimod. This sample comprised PBMCs, obtained from a glioma patient whose treatment included an IDH1 peptide vaccine. The sequence was obtained from a man in his forties or fifties with glioma. This chain links TRBV6-6 with TRBJ2-7; D unresolved. The CDR3 loop is CASTPQIPPSYEQYF. CDR3 DNA sequence: TGTGCCAGCACCCCACAGATCCCCCCTTCCTACGAGCAGTACTTC.